Here is one T cell receptor beta chain with its context. This entry belongs to a study of shared clonotypes between healthy human individuals. The assay was immunoSEQ multiplex PCR, and TCRdb's table has in-frame clones only and misses some. The repertoire holds 2.3 million or so clones, with approximately 95% as singletons. The CDR3 covers 14 residues. V dropped 7 bases and J dropped 3 bases, with 13 bases sitting between them. Per germline, CDR1 MDHEN and CDR2 SYDVKM. The TCR sequence derives from a man aged 18-30 years in good health. Some clones in this sample may be carry-over from other donors' samples. Sequenced: naive CD4+ T cells from PBMCs. The subset here: CD45RA+ positively selected. V and J are TRBV28 and TRBJ1-5; perhaps TRBD1 as D (6 bases). The CDR3 reads CASNRGGPNQPQHF. CDR3 bases: TGTGCCAGCAACCGAGGGGGGCCCAATCAGCCCCAGCATTTT.